These 28 T cell receptor beta chains were sequenced from one sample in a study of CD8 T cells in ankylosing spondylitis. TCRdb itself ran the 5' RACE reads through MiXCR, one entry per CDR3 protein. The top ten hold more than 40% of the sample, which has a few hundred thousand distinct CDR3 sequences, 15% to 20% seen once. The antigens of these receptors remain unknown. Study-level points and caveats: Among TCR beta sequences, a motif of several highly homologous variants appeared characteristic of ankylosing spondylitis blood.

The sequencing sample was made of blood, either unsorted or a sorted T cell fraction (not recorded which). All receptors derive from a male donor with ankylosing spondylitis.

This rearrangement joins TRBV7-9 to TRBJ1-1; weak D call: TRBD1 (6 bases). This CDR3 is 15 amino acids long. The V and J ends lost 5 bases and 4 bases respectively, with 17 bases between them. CDR1 SEHNR and CDR2 FQNEAQ come from the germline V gene (reference sequence). CDR3 amino acids: CASSPYGGAGTEAFF. The CDR3 DNA reads as TGTGCCAGCAGCCCCTATGGGGGGGCCGGCACTGAAGCTTTCTTT. Full variable domain (missing parts from reference TRBV7-9 and TRBJ1-1): DTGVSQNPRHKITKRGQNVTFRCDPISEHNRLYWYRQTLGQGPEFLTYFQNEAQLEKSRLLSDRFSAERPKGSFSTLEIQRTEQGDSAMYLCASSPYGGAGTEAFFGQGTRLTVV.

The gene calls are TRBV6-2 or TRBV6-3 and TRBJ2-1, with 13 positions matching TRBD2. The germline gives CDR1 MNHEY, CDR2 SVGEGT. With V trimmed by 7 bases and J by 3 bases, 3 bases remained unmatched. CDR3 length: 15 residues. CDR3 bases: TGTGCCAGCAAAGGACTAGCGGGGGACTACAATGAGCAGTTCTTC. This gives the protein CASKGLAGDYNEQFF.

The genes are TRBV9 and TRBJ1-2; no firm D call. This CDR3 contains 13 residues. Trimming removed 4 bases from V and 8 bases from J, with 15 bases in between. Germline CDR1 reads SGDLS; CDR2 reads YYNGEE. The CDR3 reads CASSTGPVDGYTF. DNA of the CDR3: TGTGCCAGCAGCACGGGCCCGGTAGACGGCTACACCTTC.

The chain has TRBV14 and TRBJ2-3; D remains ambiguous. Trimming cost V 4 bases and J 2 bases, with 13 bases left between them. The CDR3 runs to 15 residues. The V gene's germline CDR1 is SGHDN and CDR2 FVKESK. The CDR3 bases are TGTGCCAGCAGCCCCCTGCTGGAACCCACAGATACGCAGTATTTT. Translating it yields CASSPLLEPTDTQYF.

This clonotype was seen a few times. The V call is TRBV7-9, the J call TRBJ2-3, with D possibly TRBD1 on 5 matching bases. The V and J ends lost 4 bases and 2 bases respectively, with 7 bases between them. Per the germline V gene, CDR1 is SEHNR and CDR2 is FQNEAQ (reference sequence). The CDR3 consists of 13 residues. CDR3: CASSWTLTDTQYF. CDR3 sequence (DNA): TGTGCCAGCAGCTGGACACTCACAGATACGCAGTATTTT.

The chain carries TRBV4-2 and TRBJ2-4; possible D gene TRBD1, 6 bases. The CDR3 runs 12 residues. The ends were cut back, 1 base at V and 13 bases at J, with 11 bases in the middle. Germline V gene data show CDR1 as LGHNA and CDR2 as YNFKEQ. DNA of the CDR3: TGTGCCAGCAGCCAAGGTGTTCAGGGGCAGTACTTC. This codes for CASSQGVQGQYF.

The V gene is TRBV5-1, the J gene TRBJ2-1, with 7 bases that match TRBD1. The trim removed 0 bases at V and 3 bases at J, leaving 3 bases unmatched. This CDR3 comprises 15 residues. Germline V gene data show CDR1 as SGHRS and CDR2 as YFSETQ. The CDR3 loop is CASSLVTGNYNEQFF. Written as DNA, the CDR3 is TGCGCCAGCAGCTTGGTGACAGGGAACTACAATGAGCAGTTCTTC.

The J gene is TRBJ2-2, the V gene TRBV11-2, with 9 bases identical to TRBD2. Looked up from germline, CDR1 is SGHAT and CDR2 is FQNNGV. J gave up 0 bases and V 5 bases, and 13 bases lay outside the gene matches. There are 19 residues in the CDR3. The CDR3 protein is CASSQNVGASGANTGELFF. The CDR3 DNA reads TGTGCCAGCAGCCAGAACGTGGGAGCTAGCGGGGCGAACACCGGGGAGCTGTTTTTT.

Many counts were recorded for this clonotype. J is TRBJ2-3 and V is TRBV18; the D gene is possibly TRBD1 (5 bases). Germline V CDR1 and CDR2: KGHSH, LQKENI. Trimming pared 2 bases from V and 2 bases from J, leaving 8 bases between. The CDR3 covers 14 residues. The CDR3 nucleotides are TGTGCCAGCTCACCATCAGGGTACACAGATACGCAGTATTTT. This translates into CASSPSGYTDTQYF.

This clonotype occurred a few times. The rearrangement joins TRBV7-9 to TRBJ2-5; 7 bases fit TRBD1. CDR1 and CDR2 (germline): SEHNR, FQNEAQ (reference sequence). The CDR3 contains 12 residues. V was pared by 8 bases and J by 5 bases, with 5 bases of the junction left unmatched. The DNA for the CDR3 is TGTGCCAGCGACAGGGTGGGGGAGACCCAGTACTTC. Protein product: CASDRVGETQYF.

This clonotype came up a few times. The J gene is TRBJ2-7, the V gene TRBV5-1, with D tentatively TRBD1 (7 bases). V lost 4 bases and J 3 bases, leaving 14 bases between the germline ends. The CDR3 sequence is 14 residues long. The germline gives CDR1 SGHRS, CDR2 YFSETQ. The CDR3 DNA follows: TGCGCCAGCAGCCCCGCGGGACAGCTCTACGAGCAGTACTTC. Translating it yields CASSPAGQLYEQYF.

This chain joins TRBV12-3 or TRBV12-4 and TRBJ1-1; D remains ambiguous. The CDR3 contains 12 residues. The germline V and J ends were trimmed by 6 bases and 3 bases, with 8 bases remaining between them. In DNA form, the CDR3 reads TGTGCCAGCAGCGGTGGGGACACTGAAGCTTTCTTT. Its protein product is CASSGGDTEAFF.

In this sample, this clonotype turned up many times. V and J are TRBV12-3 or TRBV12-4 and TRBJ2-1; 8 bases are a match to TRBD2. The ends lost 2 bases at V and 3 bases at J; junction bases unmatched: 15. This CDR3 comprises 19 residues. The CDR3 DNA sequence: TGTGCCAGCAGTTTAATAGGGTGGAGCGGGAGCCCAATCTACAATGAGCAGTTCTTC. The encoded protein is CASSLIGWSGSPIYNEQFF.

This clonotype has only a few counts. This chain uses TRBV3-1 with TRBJ2-7; D is unresolved. Looked up from germline, CDR1 is LGHDT and CDR2 is YNNKEL (reference sequence). V was trimmed by 3 bases and J by 4 bases, leaving 4 bases between them. The CDR3 covers 11 residues. CDR3 sequence: CASSHQYEQYF. The CDR3 DNA reads TGTGCCAGCAGCCACCAGTACGAGCAGTACTTC.

This clonotype was counted a few times. The chain has TRBV7-9 and TRBJ1-1; D gene uncertain. The V end was cut by 3 bases, the J end by 5 bases, with 10 bases between. Germline V gene data show CDR1 as SEHNR and CDR2 as FQNEAQ (reference sequence). CDR3 length: 13 residues. In DNA form, the CDR3 reads TGTGCCAGCAGCTTTTCAGACGAAACTGAAGCTTTCTTT. Protein: CASSFSDETEAFF.

The chain couples TRBV28 to TRBJ1-2; possible D gene TRBD1, 5 bases. Germline CDR1 reads MDHEN; CDR2 reads SYDVKM. This CDR3 is 17 amino acids long. V gave up 8 bases and J gave up 0 bases, with 22 bases separating them. This CDR3 is CASQFSFGAQANYGYTF. In DNA form, the CDR3 reads TGTGCCAGCCAGTTCTCTTTTGGGGCTCAAGCTAACTATGGCTACACCTTC.

This clonotype was recorded a few times. The chain's CDR3 is CASSATNTGELFF. The CDR3 DNA reads TGTGCCAGCAGCGCGACGAACACCGGGGAGCTGTTTTTT. The genes are TRBV9 and TRBJ2-2; no firm D call. Trimming pared 3 bases from V and 0 bases from J, leaving 3 bases between. Germline assignment: CDR1 SGDLS and CDR2 YYNGEE. The CDR3 is 13 residues long.

This clonotype was seen only a few times. The gene calls are TRBV14 and TRBJ2-3; 9 positions match TRBD2. V lost 4 bases and J lost 4; bases outside the gene matches: 21. This CDR3 region has 20 residues. Germline loops: CDR1 SGHDN, CDR2 FVKESK. The CDR3 region has the DNA TGTGCCAGCAGCCTCGCGGGATTTCGGCTGGGCGGGAGGGCCCCAGATACGCAGTATTTT. Amino acids: CASSLAGFRLGGRAPDTQYF.

The chain joins TRBV5-5 to TRBJ2-7; no firm D call. The CDR3 is made up of 14 amino acids. The V end was cut by 6 bases, the J end by 5 bases, with 18 bases between. Germline V lookup: CDR1 SGHKS, CDR2 YYEKEE (reference sequence). CDR3: CASISSYEGDEQYF. The DNA for the CDR3 is TGTGCCAGCATTTCGAGCTATGAAGGCGACGAGCAGTACTTC.

In its sample, this clonotype was seen a few times. V is TRBV3-1 and J is TRBJ2-1, with a possible D match to TRBD2 (6 bases). Germline assignment: CDR1 LGHDT and CDR2 YNNKEL (reference sequence). The length of the CDR3 is 14 residues. V was trimmed by 5 bases and J by 12 bases, leaving 20 bases between them. This CDR3 reads CASSEAPPVAAQFF. For the CDR3, the DNA is TGTGCCAGCAGCGAAGCACCCCCCGTAGCGGCGCAGTTCTTC.

This clonotype was picked up a small number of times. The J gene is TRBJ2-5, the V gene TRBV29-1; D possibly matches TRBD1 or TRBD2 (7 bases each). The CDR3 totals 13 residues. Trimming removed 3 bases from V and 5 bases from J, with 13 bases in between. CDR1 is SQVTM and CDR2 is ANQGSEA in the germline V gene. CDR3 protein: CSVDGTAGETQYF. CDR3 coding DNA: TGCAGCGTTGATGGGACAGCGGGGGAGACCCAGTACTTC.

V is TRBV3-1 and J is TRBJ2-7; D call uncertain. Germline V CDR1 and CDR2: LGHDT, YNNKEL (reference sequence). The CDR3 has 13 amino acids. Between the trimmed V and J ends, which lost 1 base and 3 bases, there was a span of 7 bases. The chain's CDR3 is CASSQAGFYEQYF. The CDR3 region has the DNA TGTGCCAGCAGCCAAGCGGGCTTCTACGAGCAGTACTTC.

A remark on this clonotype: A read error may account for a junction end that differs from germline. The chain employs TRBV6-1 and TRBJ1-1; tentative D call: TRBD1 (5 bases). The CDR3 loop spans 13 amino acids. Germline-derived CDR1 and CDR2 are MNHNS and SASEGT. CDR3 DNA: TGTGACAGCAGGGATACGATGAACACTGAAGCTTTCTTT. Translated, it gives CDSRDTMNTEAFF.

This clonotype occurred a few times. V and J are TRBV7-9 and TRBJ2-7; 7 positions agree with TRBD2. Germline trimming cut 4 bases from V and 4 bases from J; bases unmatched to any gene: 7. The CDR3 covers 14 residues. The germline V gene encodes CDR1 SEHNR and CDR2 FQNEAQ (reference sequence). CDR3 protein: CASSYPGRGYEQYF. As DNA, the CDR3 is TGTGCCAGCAGCTACCCGGGGAGGGGATACGAGCAGTACTTC.

In this sample, this clonotype turned up a few times. The CDR3: CASSYGVGGNQPQHF. As DNA, the CDR3 is TGTGCCAGCAGTTACGGGGTAGGTGGCAATCAGCCCCAGCATTTT. The chain recombines TRBV6-5 with TRBJ1-5; D uncertain. This CDR3 has 15 amino acids. The germline V and J ends were trimmed by 2 bases and 2 bases, with 10 bases remaining between them. CDR1 MNHEY and CDR2 SVGAGI come from the germline V gene.

The chain is built from TRBV3-1 and TRBJ2-7; TRBD2 matches at 8 bases. V gave up 4 bases and J gave up 6 bases; unmatched junction bases: 8. The CDR3 sequence is 14 residues long. Germline V lookup: CDR1 LGHDT, CDR2 YNNKEL (reference sequence). The CDR3 loop is CASSPSGLAGEQYF. The CDR3, as DNA: TGTGCCAGCAGCCCCTCAGGACTAGCAGGCGAGCAGTACTTC.

Here the CDR3 DNA reads TGCAGCGTTGAAGGGTCTAGCGGGCAAGAGACCCAGTACTTC. Translation gives CSVEGSSGQETQYF. This chain links TRBV29-1 with TRBJ2-5, with TRBD2 matching 8 bases. The V and J ends lost 1 base and 2 bases, in that order; junction bases with no gene match: 3. The CDR3 sequence is 14 residues long. Per germline, CDR1 SQVTM and CDR2 ANQGSEA.

The chain recombines TRBV10-3 with TRBJ2-7; the match to TRBD2 covers 8 bases. From germline, CDR1 is ENHRY and CDR2 SYGVKD. Unmatched junction bases numbered 11, after V lost 4 bases and J lost 3 bases. The length of the CDR3 is 16 residues. This CDR3 reads CAISAETRGGIYEQYF. In DNA form, the CDR3 reads TGTGCCATCAGTGCGGAAACCCGGGGGGGGATCTACGAGCAGTACTTC.